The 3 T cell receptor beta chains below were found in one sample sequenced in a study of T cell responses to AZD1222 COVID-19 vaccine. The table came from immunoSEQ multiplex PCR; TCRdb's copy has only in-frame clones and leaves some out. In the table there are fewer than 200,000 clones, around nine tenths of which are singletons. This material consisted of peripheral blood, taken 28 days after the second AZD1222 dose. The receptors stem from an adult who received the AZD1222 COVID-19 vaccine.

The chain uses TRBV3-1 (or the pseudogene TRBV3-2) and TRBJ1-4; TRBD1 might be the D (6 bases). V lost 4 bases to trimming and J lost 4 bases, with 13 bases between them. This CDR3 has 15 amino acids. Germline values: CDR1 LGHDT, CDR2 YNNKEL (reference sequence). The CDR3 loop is CASSPSTGYNEKLFF. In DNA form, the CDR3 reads TGTGCCAGCAGCCCGAGCACAGGGTATAATGAAAAACTGTTTTTT.

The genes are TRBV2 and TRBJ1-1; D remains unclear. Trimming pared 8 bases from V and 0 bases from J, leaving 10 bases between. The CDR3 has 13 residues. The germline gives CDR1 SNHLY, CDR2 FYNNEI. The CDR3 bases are TGTGCCAGCGTACAGCTAATGAACACTGAAGCTTTCTTT. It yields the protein CASVQLMNTEAFF.

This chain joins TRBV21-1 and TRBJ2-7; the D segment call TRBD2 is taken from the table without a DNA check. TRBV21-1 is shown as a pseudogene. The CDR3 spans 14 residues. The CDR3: CASSNEEVIGGRYF. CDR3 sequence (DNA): TGTGCCAGCAGCAATGAAGAAGTAATAGGAGGACGGTACTTC.